Listed here is a single T cell receptor beta chain. This CDR3 contains 12 residues. Trimming took off 8 bases at V and 7 bases at J, with 14 bases between the two ends. Germline V CDR1 and CDR2: WNHNN, SYGVQD (reference sequence). As processed by the authors: Reference gene primer amplification gave nucleated cell count estimates. The method was immunoSEQ multiplex PCR; TCRdb's version includes in-frame clones alone and lacks a portion of them. The V and J calls and clone size come from that table; D and trimming were worked out from the DNA. The sample includes over 100,000 clones, under 90% of them seen just once. This entry belongs to a study of blood T cell repertoires in COVID-19. Study-wide background: In each case, the material was cDNA or gDNA derived from T cells, B-cell-depleted T cells, or PBMCs.

J is TRBJ1-1 and V is TRBV10-1; perhaps TRBD1 as D (6 bases). The specimen sequenced was peripheral blood. The receptor comes from a woman between 55 and 75 years old with acute or convalescent COVID-19. The CDR3 is CASGGPGGEAFF. The CDR3, as DNA: TGCGCCAGCGGGGGCCCCGGCGGTGAAGCTTTCTTT.